This passage covers 27 T cell receptor beta chains from one sample sequenced in a study of Ad26.COV2.S vaccination and SARS-CoV-2 variants. Documented treatment: about 20 received Ad26.COV2.S at low or high dose, single or two shots; 5 received placebo; per-sample allocation not given. Following the first vaccine or placebo injection, samples were taken on day 63. The method was immunoSEQ multiplex PCR; TCRdb's version includes in-frame clones alone and lacks a portion of them. Of roughly 350,000 clones in the sample, 85% to 90% were seen once. Source: peripheral blood, taken in a trial of Ad26.COV2.S vaccine versus placebo. Receptors originate from a person between 18 and 65 years old who received the Ad26.COV2.S COVID-19 vaccine or a placebo.

The chain has TRBV18 and TRBJ2-1; possibly TRBD1 for D (6 bases). Per germline, CDR1 KGHSH and CDR2 LQKENI. V shed 1 base and J shed 5 bases, with 6 bases lying between them. This CDR3 region has 13 residues. In nucleotides, the CDR3 is TGTGCCAGCTCACCACGACAGGACAATGAGCAGTTCTTC. It yields the protein CASSPRQDNEQFF.

V usage is TRBV3-1 (or the pseudogene TRBV3-2) and J usage is TRBJ2-2; D remains ambiguous. V was clipped by 1 base and J by 7 bases, with 10 bases between them. CDR1 LGHDT and CDR2 YNNKEL come from the germline V gene (reference sequence). The CDR3 has 14 amino acids. The CDR3 reads CASSQGAARGELFF. The CDR3 DNA reads TGTGCCAGCAGCCAAGGCGCGGCTCGCGGGGAGCTGTTTTTT.

The chain joins TRBV5-4 to TRBJ1-1; 8 positions match TRBD1. Germline V gene sequence: CDR1 SGHNT, CDR2 YYREEE (reference sequence). The J segment lost 0 bases and the V segment lost 4 bases, leaving 11 bases of the junction unmatched. The CDR3 loop spans 17 amino acids. DNA of the CDR3: TGTGCCAGCAGCCCTGGGACAGGCCAGCTAATGAACACTGAAGCTTTCTTT. Its translation is CASSPGTGQLMNTEAFF.

The rearrangement uses TRBV4-3 and TRBJ1-1; 10 positions match TRBD1. CDR1 and CDR2 (germline): LGHNA, YSLEER. V lost 0 bases to trimming and J lost 0 bases; unmatched junction nucleotides: 4. The CDR3 covers 17 residues. CDR3 coding DNA: TGCGCCAGCAGCCAAGATCAGGGGACAGGGGTGAACACTGAAGCTTTCTTT. It translates to CASSQDQGTGVNTEAFF.

The chain has TRBV7-9 and TRBJ2-7; 7 bases line up with TRBD1. CDR3 length: 14 residues. CDR1 is SEHNR and CDR2 is FQNEAQ in the germline V gene (reference sequence). V shed 6 bases, J shed 1 base, and the junction held 6 bases outside the gene matches. CDR3 nucleotides: TGTGCCAGCAGTTCCGGGACAGAATCCTACGAGCAGTACTTC. Translated: CASSSGTESYEQYF.

This rearrangement joins TRBV19 to TRBJ1-1, with TRBD1 matching 8 bases. J gave up 3 bases and V 4 bases, and 7 bases lay outside the gene matches. CDR1 and CDR2 (germline): LNHDA, SQIVND (reference sequence). The CDR3 covers 15 residues. This CDR3 is CASSTTGVMDTEAFF. The CDR3 bases are TGTGCCAGTAGTACGACAGGGGTAATGGACACTGAAGCTTTCTTT.

In DNA form, the CDR3 reads TGTGCCAGCAGCCACGGTAGGAACACTGAAGCTTTCTTT. It encodes CASSHGRNTEAFF. The chain has TRBV3-1 (or the pseudogene TRBV3-2) and TRBJ1-1; D remains ambiguous. Per germline, CDR1 LGHDT and CDR2 YNNKEL (reference sequence). The CDR3 covers 13 residues. V was clipped by 3 bases and J by 1 base, with 6 bases between them.

CDR3 sequence: CASSDGRWNTGELFF. Here the CDR3 DNA reads TGTGCCAGCAGTGACGGCAGGTGGAACACCGGGGAGCTGTTTTTT. This chain connects TRBV6-1 to TRBJ2-2; D remains ambiguous. CDR3 length: 15 residues. The V end was cut by 3 bases, the J end by 1 base, with 9 bases between. The germline CDR1 and CDR2 sequences are MNHNS and SASEGT.

The genes are TRBV5-1 and TRBJ1-2, with D possibly being TRBD1 (5 bases). Germline V gives CDR1 SGHRS, CDR2 YFSETQ. Trimming cost V 4 bases and J 4 bases, with 11 bases left between them. The CDR3 extends over 13 amino acids. In DNA form, the CDR3 reads TGCGCCAGCAGCGCGGGGACTGTCTATGGCTACACCTTC. This translates into CASSAGTVYGYTF.

In its sample, this clone was seen once. The chain is built from TRBV11-2 and TRBJ1-4; 8 bases map to TRBD1. Trimming took 4 bases from V and 8 from J; bases not matched to a gene: 3. The CDR3 totals 13 residues. Germline CDR1 is SGHAT and CDR2 is FQNNGV. The CDR3 region is CASSSRQGEKLFF. Written as DNA, the CDR3 is TGTGCCAGCAGCTCCAGACAGGGGGAAAAACTGTTTTTT.

The chain has TRBV18 and TRBJ1-2; 9 bases fit TRBD1. This CDR3 is built from 14 residues. V shed 3 bases and J 7 bases; nucleotides not matched to a gene: 6. In germline, CDR1 is KGHSH, CDR2 LQKENI. This CDR3 reads CASSPSGTGSGYTF. The CDR3 nucleotides are TGTGCCAGCTCACCGTCCGGGACAGGGTCTGGCTACACCTTC.

The chain is built from TRBV15 and TRBJ1-1, with D unresolved. Between the trimmed V and J ends, which lost 0 bases and 8 bases, there was a span of 13 bases. The germline gives CDR1 LNHNV, CDR2 YYDKDF (reference sequence). CDR3 length: 14 residues. DNA for the CDR3: TGTGCCACCAGCAGAGAACGAGGTTATCCAGAAGCTTTCTTT. This gives the protein CATSRERGYPEAFF.

The CDR3 coding sequence is TGTGCCAGCAGCCAAGAAGGGGGACTTCCTTCCACTGAAGCTTTCTTT. This codes for CASSQEGGLPSTEAFF. J is TRBJ1-1 and V is TRBV14; D may be TRBD1 (6 bases). V was trimmed by 0 bases and J by 4 bases, leaving 15 bases between them. CDR1 SGHDN and CDR2 FVKESK come from the germline V gene. There are 16 residues in the CDR3.

The chain combines TRBV6-5 with TRBJ2-7, with a tentative D call TRBD2 (6 bases). The CDR3 is 16 amino acids. Germline CDR1 and CDR2: MNHEY and SVGAGI. Trimming shortened V by 2 bases and J by 3 bases, and 17 bases separated the two germline ends. Written as DNA, the CDR3 is TGTGCCAGCAGTTACGGGGAGGCAGCGGCAGGCTACGAGCAGTACTTC. Its translation is CASSYGEAAAGYEQYF.

The genes are TRBV28 and TRBJ1-4; 7 nucleotides match TRBD1. Germline CDR1 reads MDHEN; CDR2 reads SYDVKM. The CDR3 spans 14 residues. V trimming: 6 bases; J trimming: 8 bases; junction bases outside the gene matches: 9. The CDR3 DNA follows: TGTGCCAGCAGCTTGACAGGGCTGGGAGAAAAACTGTTTTTT. Protein: CASSLTGLGEKLFF.

The chain combines TRBV5-1 with TRBJ1-2, with 8 bases fitting TRBD1. Looked up from germline, CDR1 is SGHRS and CDR2 is YFSETQ. The CDR3 sequence is 15 residues long. V lost 4 bases to trimming and J lost 6 bases; unmatched junction nucleotides: 11. The CDR3 region has the DNA TGCGCCAGCAGCAGAAGCCAGGGGGCGCGGGATGGCTACACCTTC. Its protein product is CASSRSQGARDGYTF.

Here the CDR3 DNA reads TGTGCCAGCAGCCAAGTTTTACAGGGGATCTACACCTTC. Amino acids: CASSQVLQGIYTF. The chain combines TRBV14 with TRBJ1-2; TRBD1 agrees at 7 bases. V shed 1 base, J shed 10 bases, and the junction held 6 bases outside the gene matches. This CDR3 comprises 13 residues. Germline CDR1 reads SGHDN; CDR2 reads FVKESK.

The V and J genes are TRBV5-4 and TRBJ2-1; the D is unclear. Germline lookup yields CDR1 SGHNT and CDR2 YYREEE (reference sequence). Trimming shortened V by 0 bases and J by 7 bases, and 8 bases separated the two germline ends. The CDR3 runs to 13 residues. CDR3 sequence reads: CASSLAPVNEQFF. The CDR3 nucleotides are TGTGCCAGCAGCTTGGCTCCAGTAAATGAGCAGTTCTTC. The full variable domain, its missing parts supplied by reference TRBV5-4 and TRBJ2-1, is ETGVTQSPTHLIKTRGQQVTLRCSSQSGHNTVSWYQQALGQGPQFIFQYYREEENGRGNFPPRFSGLQFPNYSSELNVNALELDDSALYLCASSLAPVNEQFFGPGTRLTVL.

This clone came up a few times. This chain links TRBV7-8 with TRBJ1-2, with a tentative D call TRBD1 (5 bases). Germline V lookup: CDR1 SGHVS, CDR2 FQNEAQ. The CDR3 runs 14 residues. The V end lost 5 bases, the J end lost 4 bases, and 14 bases lay between the germline ends. The CDR3: CASSIGTDPYGYTF. The CDR3 bases are TGTGCCAGCAGCATCGGGACGGACCCCTATGGCTACACCTTC.

The rearrangement uses TRBV7-7 and TRBJ2-3, with D perhaps TRBD2 (5 bases). Looked up from germline, CDR1 is SSHAT and CDR2 is FNYEAQ (reference sequence). The CDR3 sequence is 15 residues long. Deletions cut 5 bases from V and 0 bases from J, with 12 bases between. The CDR3 is CASSAGLGSTDTQYF. In nucleotides, the CDR3 is TGTGCCAGCAGCGCCGGACTGGGGAGCACAGATACGCAGTATTTT.

This clone has only a few counts. This chain joins TRBV5-4 and TRBJ2-3; D might be TRBD2 (6 bases). Germline V gene sequence: CDR1 SGHNT, CDR2 YYREEE (reference sequence). V lost 4 bases to trimming and J lost 2 bases, with 11 bases between them. This CDR3 contains 14 residues. The CDR3 sequence: CASSTGVSTDTQYF. In nucleotides, the CDR3 is TGTGCCAGCAGCACGGGAGTTTCCACAGATACGCAGTATTTT.

This clone is a singleton in its sample. V and J are TRBV5-4 and TRBJ1-1; D call uncertain. The CDR3 totals 14 residues. Trimming removed 3 bases from V and 1 base from J, with 10 bases in between. Germline V gene sequence: CDR1 SGHNT, CDR2 YYREEE (reference sequence). The CDR3 here is CASSYRAQNTEAFF. In nucleotides, the CDR3 is TGTGCCAGCAGCTACCGGGCCCAGAACACTGAAGCTTTCTTT.

CDR3 DNA: TGTGCCAGCAGTTTAGGGAATTTGAACACTGAAGCTTTCTTT. It specifies CASSLGNLNTEAFF. This chain joins TRBV27 and TRBJ1-1; D unclear. The CDR3 covers 14 residues. The germline V and J ends were trimmed by 2 bases and 0 bases, with 7 bases remaining between them. CDR1 and CDR2 (germline): MNHEY, SMNVEV (reference sequence).

This sequence joins TRBV5-6 and TRBJ2-1; 10 bases align to TRBD2. With 2 bases clipped from V and 2 bases from J, the junction kept 7 bases outside the gene matches. CDR1 and CDR2 from the germline V gene are SGHDT and YYEEEE. The CDR3 runs 17 residues. The CDR3, as DNA: TGTGCCAGCAGCTTTGGAACTAGCGGGGTACCCTACAATGAGCAGTTCTTC. Translated, it gives CASSFGTSGVPYNEQFF. The full variable domain, its missing parts supplied by reference TRBV5-6 and TRBJ2-1, is DAGVTQSPTHLIKTRGQQVTLRCSPKSGHDTVSWYQQALGQGPQFIFQYYEEEERQRGNFPDRFSGHQFPNYSSELNVNALLLGDSALYLCASSFGTSGVPYNEQFFGPGTRLTVL.

The chain links TRBV5-4 to TRBJ2-6, with a possible D match to TRBD2 (5 bases). Germline-derived CDR1 and CDR2 are SGHNT and YYREEE (reference sequence). This CDR3 is built from 15 residues. The V gene lost 4 bases and the J gene lost 0 bases, with 8 bases spanning the gap. CDR3 in amino acids: CASSRRDSGANVLTF. The CDR3 nucleotides are TGTGCCAGCAGCCGACGGGACTCTGGGGCCAACGTCCTGACTTTC.

This chain links TRBV7-8 with TRBJ1-3, with 9 nucleotides matching TRBD1. The CDR3 covers 15 residues. V lost 5 bases, J lost 2 bases, and 4 bases stayed unmatched. Germline values: CDR1 SGHVS, CDR2 FQNEAQ. CDR3 in amino acids: CASSPGTGPGNTIYF. CDR3 DNA sequence: TGTGCCAGCAGCCCAGGGACAGGGCCTGGAAACACCATATATTTT.

This chain's CDR3 is CASSVVDRRSYNEQFF. The CDR3 bases are TGTGCCAGCAGCGTAGTTGATCGCCGCTCCTACAATGAGCAGTTCTTC. The gene calls are TRBV9 and TRBJ2-1; D call uncertain. The CDR3 has 16 residues. V was clipped by 0 bases and J by 0 bases, with 10 bases between them. Germline loops: CDR1 SGDLS, CDR2 YYNGEE. Full variable domain (outside the CDR3, taken from reference TRBV9 and TRBJ2-1): DSGVTQTPKHLITATGQRVTLRCSPRSGDLSVYWYQQSLDQGLQFLIQYYNGEERAKGNILERFSAQQFPDLHSELNLSSLELGDSALYFCASSVVDRRSYNEQFFGPGTRLTVL.